This T cell receptor beta chain was retrieved from a study of early T cells in non-severe SARS-CoV-2 infection. Study-level information: Sequencing of unsorted whole blood was done on bulk RNA, leaving chains unpaired. Overall study findings and caveats: Using VDJdb, the matching emphasized anti-spike CD8 responses while missing private and CD4 specificities.

Individual cDNA molecules each received unique molecular identifiers attached to them. TCRdb re-analysed the 5' RACE reads in MiXCR, keeping a single row per CDR3 protein. The sample records around 46,000 distinct CDR3 sequences, 5% to 5.5% being singletons. This clonotype has at least ten counts. Its specificity is not known. The receptor was derived from an adult who was a healthcare worker with PCR-confirmed SARS-CoV-2 infection or an uninfected control (not recorded which). The sample was whole blood, taken at baseline.

This CDR3 reads CASRTGLGDTQYF. CDR3 in DNA: TGCGCCAGCAGGACAGGTTTGGGAGATACGCAGTATTTT. The chain combines TRBV5-1 with TRBJ2-3; maybe TRBD1 (6 bases). Germline V gene sequence: CDR1 SGHRS, CDR2 YFSETQ. This CDR3 spans 13 amino acids. Trimming stripped 5 bases from V and 5 bases from J, with 12 bases between.